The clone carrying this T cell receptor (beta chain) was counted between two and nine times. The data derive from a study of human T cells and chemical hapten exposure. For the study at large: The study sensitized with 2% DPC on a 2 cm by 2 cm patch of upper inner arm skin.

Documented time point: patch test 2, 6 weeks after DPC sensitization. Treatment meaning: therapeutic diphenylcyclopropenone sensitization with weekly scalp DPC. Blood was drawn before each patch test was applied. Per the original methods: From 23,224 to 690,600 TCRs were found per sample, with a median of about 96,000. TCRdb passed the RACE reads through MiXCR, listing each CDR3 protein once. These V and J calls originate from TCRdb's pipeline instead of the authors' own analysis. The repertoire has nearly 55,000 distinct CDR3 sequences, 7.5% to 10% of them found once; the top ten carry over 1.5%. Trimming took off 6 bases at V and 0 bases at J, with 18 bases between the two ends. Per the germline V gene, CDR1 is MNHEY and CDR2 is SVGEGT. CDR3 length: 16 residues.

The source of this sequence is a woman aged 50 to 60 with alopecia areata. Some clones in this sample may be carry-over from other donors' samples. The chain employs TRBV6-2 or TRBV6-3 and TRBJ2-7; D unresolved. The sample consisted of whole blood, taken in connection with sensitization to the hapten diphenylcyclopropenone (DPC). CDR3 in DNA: TGTGCCAGCAGGCCCCCCCAGGCCAGGAGCTCCTACGAGCAGTACTTC. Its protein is CASRPPQARSSYEQYF.